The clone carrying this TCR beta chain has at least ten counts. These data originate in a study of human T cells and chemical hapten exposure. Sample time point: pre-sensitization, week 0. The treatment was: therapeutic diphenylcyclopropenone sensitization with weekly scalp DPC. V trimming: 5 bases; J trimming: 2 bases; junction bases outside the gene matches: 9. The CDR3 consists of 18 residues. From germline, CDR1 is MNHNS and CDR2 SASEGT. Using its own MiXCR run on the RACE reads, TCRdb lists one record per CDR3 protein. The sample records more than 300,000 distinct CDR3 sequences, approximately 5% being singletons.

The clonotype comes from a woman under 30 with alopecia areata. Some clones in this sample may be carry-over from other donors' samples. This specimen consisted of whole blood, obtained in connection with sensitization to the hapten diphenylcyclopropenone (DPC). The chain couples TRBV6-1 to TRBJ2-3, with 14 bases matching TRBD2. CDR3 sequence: CASSPRLAGGPFTDTQYF. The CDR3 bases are TGTGCCAGCAGTCCAAGACTAGCGGGGGGGCCATTCACAGATACGCAGTATTTT.